This entry is about one T cell receptor (beta chain). The antigen it binds to is not known. No base quality values were provided; no much bigger clone lies one nucleotide off. The sample originates from a study of blood T cell repertoires in COVID-19 (TCRdb year 2020). Concerning the study at large: Collaborator samples came from the United States, Italy and Spain and covered acute and convalescent phases of COVID-19. The material from the prospective study consisted of cDNA or gDNA derived from T cells, B-cell-depleted T cells, or PBMCs. Subjects who had been exposed to COVID-19, were actively infected with it, or had recovered from it provided the deeply sampled blood TCRbeta repertoires that made up the dataset. The repertoires were released in a freely available public database meant as a resource for research on the immune response to SARS-CoV-2. Samples were obtained from the ongoing ImmuneRACE study (first 160 participants) and from over 1,000 subjects provided by 6 global collaborators. Sample metadata almost always included a de-identified subject ID, COVID-19 status, age in years and sex. HLA class I and class II types, where available, came from metadata supplied by the sample provider rather than from assay-based typing.

The collaborating institutions used their own protocols to collect whole blood in K2EDTA tubes. For TCRbeta analysis, collaborators shipped samples in one of three forms: frozen whole blood, isolated PBMCs, or DNA extracted from either of those sample types. The junction shows trimming of 4 bases on V and 1 base on J, and the gene matches do not reach 10 bases of it. The CDR3 holds 16 amino acids from the cysteine to the phenylalanine. Only the CDR3 part of the read is kept: 48 bases, read in frame from the first base. The CDR1 and CDR2 encoded by the germline V gene are SGHRS and YFSETQ. TCRbeta CDR3 regions were amplified from genomic DNA using the immunoSEQ Assay, a bias-controlled multiplex PCR. The published analysis was carried out like this. Within the assay, amplification of reference gene primers was used to estimate how many nucleated cells each sample contained. Sequence reads were collapsed and filtered to measure the absolute abundance of every unique TCRbeta CDR3 rearrangement. Productive Simpson clonality was computed per sample as the square root of Simpson's diversity index over productive rearrangements. What TCRdb holds here is the immuneACCESS table cut down to in-frame rearrangements. Part of the clones is not present; checked against another copy, under half of the missing clones reflect an unresolved V gene, and the others are unexplained. V and J calls and clone size are copied from that table; D and trimming were computed from the DNA. This sample comprises around 220,000 clones, around 90% of them detected only once. Together, the top ten hold around 1.5% of the sample.

Broader findings and caveats from the paper: Clinical and demographic metadata were provided uncurated, with the amount varying by source and participant.

The sequence was collected from a man between 18 and 35 years old with active or convalescent COVID-19. Sequenced input: peripheral blood. The sequence is built from TRBV5-1 and TRBJ1-1; 7 junctional bases match TRBD1. The CDR3 region has the sequence CASSQTPGQTNTEAFF. The DNA reads TGCGCCAGCAGCCAAACCCCGGGACAGACGAACACTGAAGCTTTCTTT.